What follows are 5 T cell receptor beta chains derived from one specimen sequenced in a study of T cell responses to AZD1222 COVID-19 vaccine. Libraries were prepared by immunoSEQ multiplex PCR; TCRdb keeps only in-frame clonotypes and omits some of them. The sample consists of 150,000 to 200,000 clones, about nine tenths of them appearing once. The input for sequencing was peripheral blood, taken on day 0 of AZD1222 vaccination. These receptors were obtained from an adult in good health.

The V call is TRBV14, the J call TRBJ1-1; D is perhaps TRBD1 (5 bases). The V gene's germline CDR1 is SGHDN and CDR2 FVKESK. The germline V and J ends were trimmed by 6 bases and 5 bases, with 13 bases remaining between them. The CDR3 is 13 residues long. CDR3 bases: TGTGCCAGCAGTTACTCCGGGGGGACTGAAGCTTTCTTT. Its translation: CASSYSGGTEAFF.

The rearrangement joins TRBV28 to TRBJ1-2; tentative D call: TRBD1 (6 bases). The CDR3 is made up of 14 amino acids. The V and J ends lost 8 bases and 4 bases respectively, with 17 bases between them. Germline V gives CDR1 MDHEN, CDR2 SYDVKM. The CDR3 DNA is TGTGCCAGCTGGGGAGGGGGGTCCGCCTATGGCTACACCTTC. Translation: CASWGGGSAYGYTF.

This clone was counted a single time. The V and J genes are TRBV7-2 and TRBJ2-1, with 8 bases fitting TRBD2. The junction had 6 bases not matched to a gene; V was cut back by 2 bases and J by 3 bases. The CDR3 is 16 amino acids. CDR1 is SGHTA, CDR2 FQGNSA, per germline. DNA for the CDR3: TGTGCCAGCAGCTTAATAGCGGGGAACCACTACAATGAGCAGTTCTTC. It specifies CASSLIAGNHYNEQFF.

The V and J genes are TRBV7-3 and TRBJ2-2; tentative D call: TRBD1 (6 bases). This CDR3 has 12 amino acids. V was shortened by 4 bases and J by 7 bases, with 7 bases between the two germline ends. Germline assignment: CDR1 SGHTA and CDR2 FQGTGA. CDR3 DNA sequence: TGTGCCAGCAGCTCGGACAGCGGGGAGCTGTTTTTT. Translating it yields CASSSDSGELFF.

A remark on this clone: This CDR3 is also generated by other DNA sequences in the sample. The chain uses TRBV7-6 and TRBJ2-3; the D call may be TRBD1 or TRBD2 (5 bases each). The germline gives CDR1 SGHVS, CDR2 FNYEAQ. The CDR3 runs to 15 residues. V was trimmed by 0 bases and J by 0 bases, leaving 7 bases between them. CDR3 nucleotide sequence: TGTGCCAGCAGCTTAGCCGGGGCTAGCACAGATACGCAGTATTTT. This sequence encodes CASSLAGASTDTQYF.